This section outlines one TCR beta chain sequence together with its context. Enrolment of Seattle patients took place during active infection, and they were followed longitudinally. Data came from immunoSEQ multiplex PCR; TCRdb stores just in-frame clones and leaves some out. The sample has some 200,000 clones, 85% seen once. The record originates from a study of blood T cell repertoires in COVID-19. In the study overall: Samples representing acute and convalescent COVID-19 were sourced from the United States, Italy and Spain.

This CDR3 comprises 15 residues. CDR1 SEHNR and CDR2 FQNEAQ come from the germline V gene (reference sequence). V was pared by 6 bases and J by 10 bases, with 19 bases between. Sequenced material: peripheral blood. The rearrangement links TRBV7-9 to TRBJ1-6; no clear D gene. This TCR derives from a woman in her seventies with COVID-19, enrolled during active disease. CDR3 loop: CASRSRSVEWSPLHF. DNA for the CDR3: TGTGCCAGCAGATCCCGAAGCGTGGAGTGGTCACCCCTCCACTTT. Filled out from reference TRBV7-9 and TRBJ1-6, the complete variable domain reads DTGVSQNPRHKITKRGQNVTFRCDPISEHNRLYWYRQTLGQGPEFLTYFQNEAQLEKSRLLSDRFSAERPKGSFSTLEIQRTEQGDSAMYLCASRSRSVEWSPLHFGNGTRLTVT.